This T cell receptor beta chain was recovered during a study of cytomegalovirus exposure and HLA in healthy donors. Study results and limitations: A later analysis linked fewer than 20,000 TCR beta sequences to HLA alleles at 0.05 false discovery rate. Among TCR beta chains, those listed as cytomegalovirus-associated numbered over 150. Analyses of presence/absence relied on an assumption of roughly uniform sequencing depth across donors.

The table lists this clone with a few counts. The antigen is unknown. PCR involved 60 Vbeta and 13 Jbeta primers. Libraries were prepared by immunoSEQ multiplex PCR; TCRdb keeps only in-frame clonotypes and omits some of them. The sample gives about 170,000 clones, roughly 80% of which show up once; 3% to 3.5% is in the top ten. This CDR3 contains 15 residues. From germline, CDR1 is LNHDA and CDR2 SQIVND (reference sequence). The ends lost 6 bases at V and 3 bases at J; junction bases unmatched: 4. The sequenced sample was PBMCs. The chain couples TRBV19 to TRBJ2-3; TRBD1 matches at 12 bases. The receptor's source is a female donor in good health and CMV-seronegative. CDR3 sequence: CASRRDRGPTDTQYF. CDR3 DNA: TGTGCCAGTAGGCGGGACAGGGGGCCGACAGATACGCAGTATTTT.